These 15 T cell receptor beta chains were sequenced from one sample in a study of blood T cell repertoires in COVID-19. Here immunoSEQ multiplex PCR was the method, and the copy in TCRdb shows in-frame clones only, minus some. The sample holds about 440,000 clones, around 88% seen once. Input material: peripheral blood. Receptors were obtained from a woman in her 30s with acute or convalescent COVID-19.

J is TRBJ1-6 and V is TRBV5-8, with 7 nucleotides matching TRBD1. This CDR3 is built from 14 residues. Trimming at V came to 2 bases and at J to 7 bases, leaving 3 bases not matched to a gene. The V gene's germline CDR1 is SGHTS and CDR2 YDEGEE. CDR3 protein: CASSFIRGNSPLHF. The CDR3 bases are TGTGCCAGCAGCTTTATCAGGGGGAATTCACCCCTCCACTTT.

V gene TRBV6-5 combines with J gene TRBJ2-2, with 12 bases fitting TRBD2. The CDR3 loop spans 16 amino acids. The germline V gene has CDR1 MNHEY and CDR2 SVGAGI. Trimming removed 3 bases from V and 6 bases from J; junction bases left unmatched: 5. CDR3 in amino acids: CASSYLASGGAGELFF. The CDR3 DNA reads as TGTGCCAGCAGTTATTTAGCTAGCGGGGGGGCCGGGGAGCTGTTTTTT.

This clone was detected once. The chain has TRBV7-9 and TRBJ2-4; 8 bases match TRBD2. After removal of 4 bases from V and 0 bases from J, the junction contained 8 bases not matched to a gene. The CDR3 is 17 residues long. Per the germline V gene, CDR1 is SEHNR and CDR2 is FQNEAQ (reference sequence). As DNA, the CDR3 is TGTGCCAGCAGCTCGACGCGGGGGGCCCTAGCCAAAAACATTCAGTACTTC. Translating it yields CASSSTRGALAKNIQYF.

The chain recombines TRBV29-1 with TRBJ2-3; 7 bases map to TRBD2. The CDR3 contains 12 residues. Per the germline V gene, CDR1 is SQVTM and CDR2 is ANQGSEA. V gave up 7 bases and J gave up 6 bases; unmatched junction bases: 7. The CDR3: CSARTSTDTQYF. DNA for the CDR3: TGCAGCGCCCGGACTAGTACTGATACGCAGTATTTT.

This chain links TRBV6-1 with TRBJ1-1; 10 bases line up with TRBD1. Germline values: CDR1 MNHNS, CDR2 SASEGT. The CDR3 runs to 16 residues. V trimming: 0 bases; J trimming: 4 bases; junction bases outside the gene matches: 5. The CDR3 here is CASSEAGTGVGTEAFF. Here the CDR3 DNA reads TGTGCCAGCAGTGAAGCTGGGACAGGGGTCGGCACTGAAGCTTTCTTT.

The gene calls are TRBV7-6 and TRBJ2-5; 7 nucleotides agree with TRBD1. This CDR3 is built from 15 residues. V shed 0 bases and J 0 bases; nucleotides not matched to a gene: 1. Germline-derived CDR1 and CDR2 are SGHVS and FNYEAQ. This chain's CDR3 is CASSLAGTDQETQYF. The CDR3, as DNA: TGTGCCAGCAGCTTAGCCGGGACAGACCAAGAGACCCAGTACTTC.

The CDR3 sequence is CASSVQGGNNEQFF. The CDR3 DNA sequence: TGCGCCAGCAGCGTACAGGGGGGTAACAATGAGCAGTTCTTC. J is TRBJ2-1 and V is TRBV5-1; 8 positions match TRBD1. Germline lookup yields CDR1 SGHRS and CDR2 YFSETQ. Trimming cost V 4 bases and J 5 bases; bases outside gene matches: 5. This CDR3 spans 14 amino acids.

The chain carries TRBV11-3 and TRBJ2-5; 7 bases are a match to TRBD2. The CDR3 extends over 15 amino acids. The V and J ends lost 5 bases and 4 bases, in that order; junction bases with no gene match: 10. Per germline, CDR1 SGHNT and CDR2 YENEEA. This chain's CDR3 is CASSLGRGVRETQYF. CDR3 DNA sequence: TGTGCCAGCAGCCTAGGACGGGGGGTTAGAGAGACCCAGTACTTC.

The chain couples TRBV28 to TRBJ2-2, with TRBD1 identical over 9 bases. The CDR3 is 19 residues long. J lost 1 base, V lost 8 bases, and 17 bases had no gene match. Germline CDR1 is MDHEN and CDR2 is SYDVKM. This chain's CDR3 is CASFRDRVPFSGNTGELFF. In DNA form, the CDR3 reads TGTGCCAGCTTCCGGGACAGGGTTCCCTTCTCCGGGAACACCGGGGAGCTGTTTTTT.

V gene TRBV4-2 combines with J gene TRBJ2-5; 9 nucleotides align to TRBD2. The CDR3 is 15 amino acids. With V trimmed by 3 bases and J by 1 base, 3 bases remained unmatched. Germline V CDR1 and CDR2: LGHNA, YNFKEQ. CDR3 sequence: CASSQRRGGQETQYF. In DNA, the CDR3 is TGTGCCAGCAGCCAGAGGCGGGGGGGCCAAGAGACCCAGTACTTC.

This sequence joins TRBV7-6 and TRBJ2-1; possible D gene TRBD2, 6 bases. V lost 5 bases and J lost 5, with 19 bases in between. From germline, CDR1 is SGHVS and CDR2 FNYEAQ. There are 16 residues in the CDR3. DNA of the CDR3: TGTGCCAGCAGCACCTCTTCCGTCCGCGGGGACAATGAGCAGTTCTTC. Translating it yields CASSTSSVRGDNEQFF.

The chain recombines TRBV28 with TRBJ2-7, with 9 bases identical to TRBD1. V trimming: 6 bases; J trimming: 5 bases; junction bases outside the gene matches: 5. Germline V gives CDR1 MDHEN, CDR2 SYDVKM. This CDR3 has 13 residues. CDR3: CASRHRGLDEQYF. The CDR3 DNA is TGTGCCAGCAGGCACAGGGGGCTCGACGAGCAGTACTTC.

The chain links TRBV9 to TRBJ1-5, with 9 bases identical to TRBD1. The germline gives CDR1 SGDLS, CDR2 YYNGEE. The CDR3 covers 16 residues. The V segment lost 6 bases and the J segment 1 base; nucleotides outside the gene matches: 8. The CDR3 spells CASKLQGALSNQPQHF. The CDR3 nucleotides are TGTGCCAGCAAGTTACAGGGGGCTTTGAGCAATCAGCCCCAGCATTTT.

The CDR3 nucleotides are TGTGCCAGCAGTTTAGCGGGGGGGGATTACAATGAGCAGTTCTTC. Translated, it gives CASSLAGGDYNEQFF. The chain recombines TRBV6-5 with TRBJ2-1; TRBD2 aligns across 11 bases. Germline assignment: CDR1 MNHEY and CDR2 SVGAGI. V was clipped by 4 bases and J by 4 bases; unmatched bases: 3. The CDR3 extends over 15 amino acids.

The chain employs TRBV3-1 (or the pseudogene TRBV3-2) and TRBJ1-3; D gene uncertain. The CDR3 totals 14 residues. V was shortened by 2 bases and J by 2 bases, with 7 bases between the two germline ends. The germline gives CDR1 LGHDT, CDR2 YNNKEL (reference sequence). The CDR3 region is CASSQFSAGNTIYF. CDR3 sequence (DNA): TGTGCCAGCAGCCAATTCTCAGCTGGAAACACCATATATTTT.